This T cell receptor beta chain was identified in a study of brain T cells in children with intractable seizures. In its sample, this clone was seen once. Data came from immunoSEQ multiplex PCR; TCRdb stores just in-frame clones and leaves some out. The data hold 35,000 to 50,000 clones, with around nine tenths observed a single time. Surgery cases with the highest brain T cell transcript signatures were chosen for sequencing. The sequencing here drew on peripheral blood, taken at surgery. This TCR was sampled from a girl between 2 and 10 years old with tuberous sclerosis and intractable seizures.

Here the CDR3 DNA reads TGTGCCATGCAGGGACAGGATGGAGAGCAGTACTTC. It encodes CAMQGQDGEQYF. The rearrangement uses TRBV11-2 and TRBJ2-7, with 8 bases lining up with TRBD1. The CDR3 runs to 12 residues. V dropped 10 bases and J dropped 7; count of bases not matched to a gene: 9. The germline gives CDR1 SGHAT, CDR2 FQNNGV.